These T cell receptor beta chains were read from a single sample in a study of cytomegalovirus exposure and HLA in healthy donors. This table comes from immunoSEQ multiplex PCR, and its TCRdb copy is limited to in-frame clones, with some not included. The sample has roughly 50,000 clones; the top ten hold around 6.5%. Sequenced input: PBMCs. The source is a woman in her 40s in good health and CMV-seronegative. CDR3s include the opening cysteine and the closing phenylalanine or tryptophan. The D gene is left open where the match is weak.

j_gene,d_gene,v_gene,CDR3nt,CDR3aa
TRBJ2-7,TRBD1,TRBV6-5,TGTGCCAGCAGTCCGCGGGACAGGGTTGACGAGCAGTACTTC,CASSPRDRVDEQYF
TRBJ1-1,-,TRBV18,TGTGCCAGCTCACCGGGGGGGGTCACTGAAGCTTTCTTT,CASSPGGVTEAFF
TRBJ1-6,TRBD1,TRBV27,TGTGCCAGCAGTTGGGGACAGGGGGCTTATAATTCACCCCTCCACTTT,CASSWGQGAYNSPLHF
TRBJ2-3,-,TRBV6-4,TGTGCCAGCAGTCTCGCCTCAGGGGTTACAGATACGCAGTATTTT,CASSLASGVTDTQYF
TRBJ1-2,-,TRBV7-6,TGTGCCAGCAGCCACCCTGGGGGGGCCATGGGCGGCTACACCTTC,CASSHPGGAMGGYTF
TRBJ1-4,-,TRBV5-1,TGCGCCAGCAGCTTCGGACAGTATAATGAAAAACTGTTTTTT,CASSFGQYNEKLFF
TRBJ2-1,TRBD2,TRBV9,TGTGCCAGCAGCGTAGAAAGCGGGAGAAATGAGCAGTTCTTC,CASSVESGRNEQFF
TRBJ1-6,TRBD1,TRBV28,TGTGCCAGTTGGAAACCGGGACAGGGGAATTCACCCCTCCACTTT,CASWKPGQGNSPLHF
TRBJ2-1,TRBD2,TRBV9,TGTGCCAGCAGCGAAGGCAGCGGGAGCTACAATGAGCAGTTCTTC,CASSEGSGSYNEQFF
TRBJ2-6,-,TRBV4-2,TGTGCCAGCAGCCAAGGCAGGGATAACTCTGGGGCCAACGTCCTGACTTTC,CASSQGRDNSGANVLTF
TRBJ2-1,-,TRBV28,TGTGCCAGCAGTTTAGAGACGGTTCTGGGGGGGCTGGACTTGGGAAATGAGCAGTTCTTC,CASSLETVLGGLDLGNEQFF
TRBJ1-6,-,TRBV5-1,TGCGCCAGCAGCTTGTCCCGGCAGGGGAACCCACCCCTCCACTTT,CASSLSRQGNPPLHF
TRBJ1-2,TRBD1,TRBV11-2,TGTGCCAGCAGGCCGGGACAGGGACGCTATGGCTACACCTTC,CASRPGQGRYGYTF
TRBJ2-2,TRBD2,TRBV29-1,TGCAGCGTTGAAGATCGGGGGGCCGGGGAGCTGTTTTTT,CSVEDRGAGELFF
TRBJ2-1,TRBD2,TRBV4-3,TGCGCCAGCAGCCAAGATTCGGCTAGCGGACAATACAATGAGCAGTTCTTC,CASSQDSASGQYNEQFF
TRBJ1-2,TRBD1,TRBV6-5,TGTGCCAACCAAGCCGGGACAGGGGACTATGGCTACACCTTC,CANQAGTGDYGYTF
TRBJ2-1,TRBD2,TRBV6-6,TGTGCCAGCAGAACCGAAGCGGGAGGTGGATACAATGAGCAGTTCTTC,CASRTEAGGGYNEQFF
TRBJ1-1,-,TRBV19,TGTGCCAGTAGTATGGCAGTGAACACTGAAGCTTTCTTT,CASSMAVNTEAFF
TRBJ2-3,-,TRBV5-6,TGTGCCAGCAGCTTGGGGCCCCCCGGGAACACAGATACGCAGTATTTT,CASSLGPPGNTDTQYF
TRBJ2-7,-,TRBV7-2,TGTGCCAGCAGCTTAGGGGGGGTAAACGAGCAGTACTTC,CASSLGGVNEQYF
TRBJ1-1,-,TRBV7-2,TGTGCCAGCATCAGCGGCACTGAAGCTTTCTTT,CASISGTEAFF
TRBJ1-1,-,TRBV13,TGTGCCAGCAGCCGCGACGGGGTATACACTGAAGCTTTCTTT,CASSRDGVYTEAFF
TRBJ2-7,TRBD1,TRBV6-5,TGTGCCAGCACCCGACAGGGGCACGCCTACGAGCAGTACTTC,CASTRQGHAYEQYF
TRBJ2-7,TRBD1,TRBV5-1,TGCGCCAGCAGTCTTAACCCGACAGGGGACTACGAGCAGTACTTC,CASSLNPTGDYEQYF
TRBJ1-3,-,TRBV28,TGTGCCAGCAGTTCAGGTTACTCTGGAAACACCATATATTTT,CASSSGYSGNTIYF
TRBJ2-1,TRBD1,TRBV5-1,TGCGCCAGCAGCTTAGACCGACAGGGGGCGAATAATGAGCAGTTCTTC,CASSLDRQGANNEQFF
TRBJ2-3,-,TRBV9,TGTGCCAGCAGCGTCTCCACAGATACGCAGTATTTT,CASSVSTDTQYF
TRBJ1-6,TRBD1,TRBV25-1,TGTGCCAGCAGTGGGTCCCGGGACAGCAATTCACCCCTCCACTTT,CASSGSRDSNSPLHF
TRBJ2-5,TRBD2,TRBV7-9,TGTGCCAGCAGCTTCCCCGGGACTAGCGGGGGGGGCGAGACCCAGTACTTC,CASSFPGTSGGGETQYF
TRBJ2-7,TRBD1,TRBV5-1,TGCGCCAGCAGCTTGGCCCCCGGGACAGTCGCCTACGAGCAGTACTTC,CASSLAPGTVAYEQYF
TRBJ2-3,TRBD2,TRBV5-1,TGCGCCAGCAGCTCCATTAGCGGGAGCAGCACAGATACGCAGTATTTT,CASSSISGSSTDTQYF
TRBJ2-1,TRBD2,TRBV6-6,TGTGCCAGCAGTACGGGAGGAAAGGAGCAGTTCTTC,CASSTGGKEQFF
TRBJ2-3,TRBD1,TRBV4-2,TGTGCCAGCAGCCCGACCAGCGGGGGACAGGGGGTCACAGATACGCAGTATTTT,CASSPTSGGQGVTDTQYF
TRBJ2-3,-,TRBV7-3,TGTGCCAGCAGCTCCTCGCCCAGGCTGACAGCAACAGATACGCAGTATTTT,CASSSSPRLTATDTQYF
TRBJ2-7,-,TRBV5-1,TGCGCCAGCAGCTTGGGACCAAGCGGCGAGCAGTACTTC,CASSLGPSGEQYF
TRBJ1-1,TRBD1,TRBV7-2,TGTGCCAGCAGCTTCGGGACAGGGATATGGGGAGCTTTCTTT,CASSFGTGIWGAFF